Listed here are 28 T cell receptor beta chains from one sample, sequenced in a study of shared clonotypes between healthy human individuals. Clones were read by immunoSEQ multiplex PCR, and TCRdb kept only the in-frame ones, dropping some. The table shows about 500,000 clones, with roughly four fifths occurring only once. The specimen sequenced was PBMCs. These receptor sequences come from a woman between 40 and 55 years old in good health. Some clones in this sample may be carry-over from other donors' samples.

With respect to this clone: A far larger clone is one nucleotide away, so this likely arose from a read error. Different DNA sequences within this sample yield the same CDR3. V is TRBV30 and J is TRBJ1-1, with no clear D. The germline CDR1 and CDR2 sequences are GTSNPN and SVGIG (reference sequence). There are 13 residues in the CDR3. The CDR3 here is CAWSVAENTEAFF. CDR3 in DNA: TGTGCCTGGAGTGTAGCAGAGAACACTGAAGCTTTCTTC. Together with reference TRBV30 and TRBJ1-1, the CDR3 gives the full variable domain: SQTIHQWPATLVQPVGSPLSLECTVEGTSNPNLYWYRQAAGRGLQLLFYSVGIGQISSEVPQNLSASRPQDRQFILSSKKLLLSDSGFYLCAWSVAENTEAFFGQGTRLTVV.

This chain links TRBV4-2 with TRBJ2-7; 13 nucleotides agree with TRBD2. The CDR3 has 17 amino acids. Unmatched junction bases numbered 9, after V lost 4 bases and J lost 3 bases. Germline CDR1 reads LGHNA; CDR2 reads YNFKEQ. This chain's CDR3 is CASSPSSGLAGDYEQYF. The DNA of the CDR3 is TGTGCCAGCAGCCCTAGCTCCGGACTAGCGGGAGACTACGAGCAGTACTTC.

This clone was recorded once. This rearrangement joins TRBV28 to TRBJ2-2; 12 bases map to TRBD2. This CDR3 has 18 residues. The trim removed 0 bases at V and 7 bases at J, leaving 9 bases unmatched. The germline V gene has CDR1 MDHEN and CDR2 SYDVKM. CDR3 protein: CASSLWASGRAGIGELFF. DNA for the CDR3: TGTGCCAGCAGTTTATGGGCTAGCGGGAGGGCCGGAATCGGGGAGCTGTTTTTT. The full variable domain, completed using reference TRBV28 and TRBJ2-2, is DVKVTQSSRYLVKRTGEKVFLECVQDMDHENMFWYRQDPGLGLRLIYFSYDVKMKEKGDIPEGYSVSREKKERFSLILESASTNQTSMYLCASSLWASGRAGIGELFFGEGSRLTVL.

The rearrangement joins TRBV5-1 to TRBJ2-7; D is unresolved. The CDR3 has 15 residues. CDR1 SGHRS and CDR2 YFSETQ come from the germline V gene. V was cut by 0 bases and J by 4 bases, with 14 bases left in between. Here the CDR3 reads CASSLDSPPNYEQYF. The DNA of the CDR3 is TGCGCCAGCAGCTTGGATAGCCCACCTAATTACGAGCAGTACTTC. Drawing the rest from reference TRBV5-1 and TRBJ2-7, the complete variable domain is KAGVTQTPRYLIKTRGQQVTLSCSPISGHRSVSWYQQTPGQGLQFLFEYFSETQRNKGNFPGRFSGRQFSNSRSEMNVSTLELGDSALYLCASSLDSPPNYEQYFGPGTRLTVT.

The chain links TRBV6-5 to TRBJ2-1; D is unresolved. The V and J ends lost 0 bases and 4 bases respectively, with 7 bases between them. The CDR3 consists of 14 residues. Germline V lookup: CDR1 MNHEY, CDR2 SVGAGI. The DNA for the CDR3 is TGTGCCAGCAGTTACTCGAGACGGTACAATGAGCAGTTCTTC. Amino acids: CASSYSRRYNEQFF.

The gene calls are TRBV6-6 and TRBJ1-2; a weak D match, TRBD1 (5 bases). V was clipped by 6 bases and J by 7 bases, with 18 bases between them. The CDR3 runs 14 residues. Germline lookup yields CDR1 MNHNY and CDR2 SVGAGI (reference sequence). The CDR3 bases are TGTGCCAGCAGCGGGGCGGGGCAGACTCGTGGCTACACCTTC. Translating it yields CASSGAGQTRGYTF.

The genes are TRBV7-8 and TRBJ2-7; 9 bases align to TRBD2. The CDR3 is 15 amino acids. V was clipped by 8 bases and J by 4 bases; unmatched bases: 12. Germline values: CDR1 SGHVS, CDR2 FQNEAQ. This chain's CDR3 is CASSRGAGGLYEQYF. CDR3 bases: TGTGCCAGCTCCCGGGGCGCGGGAGGGCTTTACGAGCAGTACTTC. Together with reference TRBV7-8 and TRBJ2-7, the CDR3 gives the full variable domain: GAGVSQSPRYKVAKRGQDVALRCDPISGHVSLFWYQQALGQGPEFLTYFQNEAQLDKSGLPSDRFFAERPEGSVSTLKIQRTQQEDSAVYLCASSRGAGGLYEQYFGPGTRLTVT.

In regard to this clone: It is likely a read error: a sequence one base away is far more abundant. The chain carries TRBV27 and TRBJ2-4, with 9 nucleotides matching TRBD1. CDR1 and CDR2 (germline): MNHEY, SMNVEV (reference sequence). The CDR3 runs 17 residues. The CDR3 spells CASSPRDREVVKNVQYF. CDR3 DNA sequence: TGTGCCAGCAGTCCCCGGGACAGGGAGGTCGTCAAAAACGTTCAGTACTTC.

For the CDR3, the DNA is TGCGCCAGCAGCTTGGAGGGCGGGCAAGAGACCCAGTACTTC. Residues: CASSLEGGQETQYF. The genes are TRBV5-1 and TRBJ2-5, with D perhaps TRBD2 (5 bases). Germline V gene data show CDR1 as SGHRS and CDR2 as YFSETQ. This CDR3 has 14 residues. V gave up 0 bases and J gave up 2 bases, with 8 bases separating them.

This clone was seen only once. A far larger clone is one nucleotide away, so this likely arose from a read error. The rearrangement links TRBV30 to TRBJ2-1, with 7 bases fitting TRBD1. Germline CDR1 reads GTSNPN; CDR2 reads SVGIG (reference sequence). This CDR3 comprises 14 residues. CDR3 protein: CAWNSGQPYNGQFF. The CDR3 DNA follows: TGTGCCTGGAATTCGGGACAGCCCTACAATGGGCAGTTCTTC.

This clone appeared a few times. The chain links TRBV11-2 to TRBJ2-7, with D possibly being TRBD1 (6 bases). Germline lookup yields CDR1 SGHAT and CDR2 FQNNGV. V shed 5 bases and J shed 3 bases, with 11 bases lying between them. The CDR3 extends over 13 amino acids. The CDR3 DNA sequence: TGTGCCAGCAGCCCGGGACAACTCTACGAGCAGTACTTC. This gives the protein CASSPGQLYEQYF.

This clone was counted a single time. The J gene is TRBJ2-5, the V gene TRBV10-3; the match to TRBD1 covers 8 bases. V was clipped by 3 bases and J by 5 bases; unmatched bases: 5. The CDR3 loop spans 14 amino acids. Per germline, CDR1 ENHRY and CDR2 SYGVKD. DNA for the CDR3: TGTGCCATCAGTGACAGGGGGCAGGGGGAGACCCAGTACTTC. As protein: CAISDRGQGETQYF.

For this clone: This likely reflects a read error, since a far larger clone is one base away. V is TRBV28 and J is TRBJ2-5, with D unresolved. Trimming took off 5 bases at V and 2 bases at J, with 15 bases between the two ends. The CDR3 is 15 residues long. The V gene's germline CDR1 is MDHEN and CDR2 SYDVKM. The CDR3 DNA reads TGTGCCAGCAGTCGTTATGTCCGAGAACAAGAGACCCAGTACTTC. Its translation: CASSRYVREQETQYF.

The CDR3 DNA sequence: TGCGCCAGCAGCGAAGGGCAGCGGGAGGGCACCGGGGAGCTGTTTTTT. This codes for CASSEGQREGTGELFF. The rearrangement uses TRBV4-1 and TRBJ2-2, with 10 bases matching TRBD2. This CDR3 spans 16 amino acids. Trimming cost V 5 bases and J 4 bases; bases outside gene matches: 7. CDR1 is MGHRA and CDR2 is YSYEKL in the germline V gene.

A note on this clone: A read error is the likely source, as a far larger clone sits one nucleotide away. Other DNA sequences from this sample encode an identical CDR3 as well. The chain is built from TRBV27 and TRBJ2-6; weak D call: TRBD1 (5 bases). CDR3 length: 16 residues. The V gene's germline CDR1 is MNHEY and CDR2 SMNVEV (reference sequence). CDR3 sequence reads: CASSPDRYPGANVLTF. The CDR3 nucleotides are TGTGCCAGCAGTCCCGACAGATACCCTGGGGCCAATGTCCTGACTTTC.

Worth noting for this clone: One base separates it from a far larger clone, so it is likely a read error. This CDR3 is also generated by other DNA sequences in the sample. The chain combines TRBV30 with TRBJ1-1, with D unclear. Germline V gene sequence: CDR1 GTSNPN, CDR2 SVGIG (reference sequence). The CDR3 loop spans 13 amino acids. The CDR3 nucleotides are TGTGCCTGGAATCGGGATTTGTACACTGAAGCTTTCTTC. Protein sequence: CAWNRDLYTEAFF.

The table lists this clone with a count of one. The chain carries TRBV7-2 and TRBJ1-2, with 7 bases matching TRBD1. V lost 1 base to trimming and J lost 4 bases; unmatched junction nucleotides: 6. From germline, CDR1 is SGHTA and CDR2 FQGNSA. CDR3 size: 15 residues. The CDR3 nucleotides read TGTGCCAGCAGCTTAGTAGGGGGCGTCGGCTATGGCTACACCTTC. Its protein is CASSLVGGVGYGYTF.

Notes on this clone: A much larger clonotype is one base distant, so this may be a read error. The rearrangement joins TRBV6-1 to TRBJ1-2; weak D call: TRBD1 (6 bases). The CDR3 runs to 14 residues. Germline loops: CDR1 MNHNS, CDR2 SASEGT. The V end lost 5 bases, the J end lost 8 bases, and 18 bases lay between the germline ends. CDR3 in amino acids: CASSRTDKDGGYTF. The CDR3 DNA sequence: TGTGCCAGCAGTCGGACAGATAAGGACGGGGGCTACACCTTC.

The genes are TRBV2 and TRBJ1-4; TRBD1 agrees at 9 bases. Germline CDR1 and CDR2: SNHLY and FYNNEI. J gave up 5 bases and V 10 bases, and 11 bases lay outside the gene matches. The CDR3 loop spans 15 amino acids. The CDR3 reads CATSDRGNANEKLFF. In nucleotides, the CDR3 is TGTGCCACTTCGGACAGGGGAAATGCCAATGAAAAACTGTTTTTT.

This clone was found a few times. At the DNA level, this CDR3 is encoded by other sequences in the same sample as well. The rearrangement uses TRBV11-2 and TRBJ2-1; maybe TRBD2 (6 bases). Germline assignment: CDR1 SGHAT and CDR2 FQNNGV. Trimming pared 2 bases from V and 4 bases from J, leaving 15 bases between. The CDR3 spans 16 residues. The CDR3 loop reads CASSLTGGELYNEQFF. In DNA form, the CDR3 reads TGTGCCAGCAGCTTAACGGGCGGGGAATTGTACAATGAGCAGTTCTTC. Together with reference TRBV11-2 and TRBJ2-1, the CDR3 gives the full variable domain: EAGVAQSPRYKIIEKRQSVAFWCNPISGHATLYWYQQILGQGPKLLIQFQNNGVVDDSQLPKDRFSAERLKGVDSTLKIQPAKLEDSAVYLCASSLTGGELYNEQFFGPGTRLTVL.

In DNA, the CDR3 is TGTGCCAGCAGATCCTCGGGCAGGGGTTACGAGCAGTACTTC. The encoded protein is CASRSSGRGYEQYF. The V and J genes are TRBV28 and TRBJ2-7; TRBD1 might be the D (6 bases). This CDR3 is 14 amino acids long. The V and J ends lost 6 bases and 4 bases respectively, with 16 bases between them. Germline-derived CDR1 and CDR2 are MDHEN and SYDVKM.

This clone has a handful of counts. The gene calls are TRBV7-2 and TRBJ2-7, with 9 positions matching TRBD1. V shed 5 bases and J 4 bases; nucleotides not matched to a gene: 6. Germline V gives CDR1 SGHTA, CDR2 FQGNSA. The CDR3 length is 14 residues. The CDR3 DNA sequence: TGTGCCAGCAGCACCGCCGGGACAGGGTACGAGCAGTACTTC. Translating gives CASSTAGTGYEQYF.

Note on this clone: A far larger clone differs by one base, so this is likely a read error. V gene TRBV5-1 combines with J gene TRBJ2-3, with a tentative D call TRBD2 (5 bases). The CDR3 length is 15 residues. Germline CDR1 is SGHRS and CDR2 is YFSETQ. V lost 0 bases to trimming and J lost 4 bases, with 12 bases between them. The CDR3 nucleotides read TGCGCCAGCAGCTTGGGGCTAGCAGTTGCAGATACGCAGTATTTT. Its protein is CASSLGLAVADTQYF. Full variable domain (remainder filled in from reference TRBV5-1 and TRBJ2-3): KAGVTQTPRYLIKTRGQQVTLSCSPISGHRSVSWYQQTPGQGLQFLFEYFSETQRNKGNFPGRFSGRQFSNSRSEMNVSTLELGDSALYLCASSLGLAVADTQYFGPGTRLTVL.

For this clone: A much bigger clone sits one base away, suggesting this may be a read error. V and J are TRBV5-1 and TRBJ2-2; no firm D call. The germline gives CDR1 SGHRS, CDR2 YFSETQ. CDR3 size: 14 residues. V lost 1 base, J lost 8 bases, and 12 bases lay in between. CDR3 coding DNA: TGCGCCAGCAGCTTGCTCCTGATGGCGGGGGAGCTGTTTTTT. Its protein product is CASSLLLMAGELFF.

CDR3 region: CAWSPADYDYGYTF. The CDR3 nucleotides read TGTGCCTGGAGTCCAGCGGACTACGACTATGGCTACACCTTC. The chain uses TRBV30 and TRBJ1-2; D gene ambiguous. V was pared by 2 bases and J by 3 bases, with 13 bases between. CDR1 is GTSNPN, CDR2 SVGIG, per germline (reference sequence). This CDR3 has 14 amino acids.

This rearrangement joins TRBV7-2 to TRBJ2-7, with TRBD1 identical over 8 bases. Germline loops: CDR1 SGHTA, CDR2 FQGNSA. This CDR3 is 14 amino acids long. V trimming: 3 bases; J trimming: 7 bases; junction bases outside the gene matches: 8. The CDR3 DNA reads TGTGCCAGCAGCTTGGCAGGGGGCCCTTGGGAGCAGTACTTC. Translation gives CASSLAGGPWEQYF. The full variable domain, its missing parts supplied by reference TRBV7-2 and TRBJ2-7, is GAGVSQSPSNKVTEKGKDVELRCDPISGHTALYWYRQSLGQGLEFLIYFQGNSAPDKSGLPSDRFSAERTGGSVSTLTIQRTQQEDSAVYLCASSLAGGPWEQYFGPGTRLTVT.

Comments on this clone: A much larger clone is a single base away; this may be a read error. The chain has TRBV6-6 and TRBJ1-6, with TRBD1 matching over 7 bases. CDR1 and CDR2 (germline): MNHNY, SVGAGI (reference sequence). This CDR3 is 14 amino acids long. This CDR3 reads CASKAGGSYSPFHF. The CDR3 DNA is TGTGCCAGCAAGGCAGGGGGGTCGTATTCACCCTTCCACTTT.

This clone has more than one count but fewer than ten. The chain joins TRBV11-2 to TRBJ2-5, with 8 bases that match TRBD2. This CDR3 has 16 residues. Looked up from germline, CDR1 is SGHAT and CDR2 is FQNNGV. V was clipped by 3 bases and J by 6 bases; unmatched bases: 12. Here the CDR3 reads CASSFGGGGRRKTQYF. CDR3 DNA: TGTGCCAGCAGCTTTGGGGGTGGCGGGAGGAGGAAGACCCAGTACTTC.